Below, 24 T cell receptor beta chains from the same sample are listed, as sequenced in a study of CD8 T cells in ankylosing spondylitis. Their target antigens are unknown. The study's findings and limits: A TCR beta motif of roughly eight highly homologous variants seemed to mark ankylosing spondylitis blood.

Via MiXCR, TCRdb re-called the 5' RACE reads, giving one row per CDR3 protein. The repertoire holds 220,000 or so distinct CDR3 sequences, with around 19% as singletons. Sample: blood, either unsorted or a sorted T cell fraction (not recorded which). Source of these receptors: a male donor with ankylosing spondylitis.

This clonotype was detected only a few times. V and J are TRBV10-2 and TRBJ2-1; 13 bases fit TRBD2. J gave up 7 bases and V 6 bases, and 9 bases lay outside the gene matches. Germline V CDR1 and CDR2: WSHSY, SAAADI. This CDR3 comprises 16 residues. The CDR3 protein is CASSTSGGANDNEQFF. For the CDR3, the DNA is TGCGCCAGCAGCACTAGCGGGGGGGCGAATGATAATGAGCAGTTCTTC.

V gene TRBV7-9 combines with J gene TRBJ2-7; D remains unclear. In germline, CDR1 is SEHNR, CDR2 FQNEAQ (reference sequence). This CDR3 is built from 13 residues. V lost 0 bases and J 4 bases, leaving 7 bases between the germline ends. This chain's CDR3 is CASSLAGRYEQYF. As DNA, the CDR3 is TGTGCCAGCAGCTTAGCGGGCCGATACGAGCAGTACTTC.

This clonotype appeared a few times. The CDR3 coding sequence is TGTGCCAGCAGCTCGATTTCAACCGGGACAGGGGGCAATGAGCAGTTCTTC. Translating it yields CASSSISTGTGGNEQFF. The chain has TRBV7-9 and TRBJ2-1; 11 bases are a match to TRBD1. The V gene end was trimmed by 4 bases and the J gene end by 6 bases; junction bases not matched to a gene: 11. The CDR3 is 17 residues long. Germline V gene data show CDR1 as SEHNR and CDR2 as FQNEAQ (reference sequence).

A few counts support this clonotype. The CDR3 bases are TGTGCCAGCAGCTCTTCCGGGGACCCGGGCGATGAGCAGTTCTTC. This codes for CASSSSGDPGDEQFF. V usage is TRBV7-9 and J usage is TRBJ2-1; D is possibly TRBD1 or TRBD2 (5 bases each). Germline V gives CDR1 SEHNR, CDR2 FQNEAQ (reference sequence). The CDR3 is made up of 15 amino acids. Trimming stripped 4 bases from V and 8 bases from J, with 18 bases between.

This clonotype was observed at least ten times. V and J are TRBV6-2 or TRBV6-3 and TRBJ2-7, with 10 bases that match TRBD1. J gave up 5 bases and V 5 bases, and 9 bases lay outside the gene matches. Germline CDR1 and CDR2: MNHEY and SVGEGT. The CDR3 is 15 residues long. CDR3 sequence reads: CASSKTTGGIDEQYF. The CDR3 nucleotides read TGTGCCAGCAGTAAGACGACAGGGGGCATCGACGAGCAGTACTTC.

The chain couples TRBV6-2 or TRBV6-3 to TRBJ2-7; TRBD1 is a possible D gene (6 bases). With 2 bases removed from V and 0 bases from J, the gap between germline ends came to 11 bases. This CDR3 comprises 15 residues. Germline V lookup: CDR1 MNHEY, CDR2 SVGEGT. The CDR3 DNA sequence: TGTGCCAGCAGTTACGGAGACAGGCACTCCTACGAGCAGTACTTC. It encodes CASSYGDRHSYEQYF.

The chain is built from TRBV20-1 and TRBJ2-1; 7 bases are a match to TRBD2. The trim removed 6 bases at V and 8 bases at J, leaving 13 bases unmatched. Germline V gives CDR1 DFQATT, CDR2 SNEGSKA (reference sequence). This CDR3 is 14 amino acids long. CDR3: CSAPRTSLVDEQFF. The CDR3 coding sequence is TGCAGTGCCCCCCGGACTAGTCTTGTGGATGAGCAGTTCTTC.

The gene calls are TRBV7-6 and TRBJ2-3; 12 bases fit TRBD2. Germline V gives CDR1 SGHVS, CDR2 FNYEAQ. The CDR3 runs to 15 residues. V shed 2 bases and J 5 bases; nucleotides not matched to a gene: 2. The CDR3 DNA is TGTGCCAGCAGCTTACAGGGACTAGCGGGAGATACGCAGTATTTT. Translating it yields CASSLQGLAGDTQYF.

This clonotype appeared a few times. The chain recombines TRBV12-3 or TRBV12-4 with TRBJ1-2, with 7 bases lining up with TRBD1. The CDR3 covers 14 residues. V trimming: 5 bases; J trimming: 9 bases; junction bases outside the gene matches: 12. Here the CDR3 DNA reads TGTGCCAGCAGTCCGAAATATGACAGGGAGCGCTACACCTTC. It is translated as CASSPKYDRERYTF.

In this sample, this clonotype turned up a few times. The gene calls are TRBV27 and TRBJ2-7; possibly TRBD1 or TRBD2 for D (5 bases each). The CDR3 length is 13 residues. Germline V gene sequence: CDR1 MNHEY, CDR2 SMNVEV (reference sequence). Trimming took off 3 bases at V and 3 bases at J, with 9 bases between the two ends. The CDR3 spells CASSFGDLYEQYF. In DNA form, the CDR3 reads TGTGCCAGCAGTTTCGGGGACCTCTACGAGCAGTACTTC.

This clonotype was counted at least ten times. The genes are TRBV13 and TRBJ2-7, with 14 bases identical to TRBD2. Germline CDR1 and CDR2: PRHDT and FYEKMQ (reference sequence). The CDR3 covers 17 residues. Unmatched junction bases numbered 9, after V lost 5 bases and J lost 3 bases. In DNA, the CDR3 is TGTGCCAGCAGCCCAACCGGGACTAGCGGGAGTTTCTACGAGCAGTACTTC. It yields the protein CASSPTGTSGSFYEQYF.

This clonotype was counted at least ten times. The chain combines TRBV7-9 with TRBJ2-5; TRBD2 is a possible D gene (5 bases). V was pared by 2 bases and J by 0 bases, with 10 bases between. The CDR3 runs to 15 residues. The germline CDR1 and CDR2 sequences are SEHNR and FQNEAQ (reference sequence). The CDR3 DNA reads TGTGCCAGCAGCTTATACCCGGGAAACCAAGAGACCCAGTACTTC. Its translation: CASSLYPGNQETQYF. The variable domain in full, with the rest retrieved from reference TRBV7-9 and TRBJ2-5, is DTGVSQNPRHKITKRGQNVTFRCDPISEHNRLYWYRQTLGQGPEFLTYFQNEAQLEKSRLLSDRFSAERPKGSFSTLEIQRTEQGDSAMYLCASSLYPGNQETQYFGPGTRLLVL.

The chain uses TRBV6-2 or TRBV6-3 and TRBJ2-7; D is uncertain. Germline CDR1 and CDR2: MNHEY and SVGEGT. This CDR3 contains 13 residues. Trimming removed 2 bases from V and 3 bases from J, with 8 bases in between. The CDR3 region is CASSYVLDYEQYF. The CDR3 region has the DNA TGTGCCAGCAGTTACGTTCTAGACTACGAGCAGTACTTC.

The chain combines TRBV2 with TRBJ2-5, with a weak D call TRBD2 (5 bases). V gave up 0 bases and J gave up 4 bases, with 12 bases separating them. CDR3 size: 15 residues. The germline V gene encodes CDR1 SNHLY and CDR2 FYNNEI. The CDR3 nucleotides read TGTGCCAGCAGTGAAGCCTCTCTAGAGGGAGAGACCCAGTACTTC. Translated: CASSEASLEGETQYF.

This clonotype occurred a few times. V gene TRBV20-1 combines with J gene TRBJ2-3; 11 bases fit TRBD2. Trimming took 3 bases from V and 3 from J; bases not matched to a gene: 5. The V gene's germline CDR1 is DFQATT and CDR2 SNEGSKA (reference sequence). The CDR3 is 15 residues long. CDR3: CSARLLAGATDTQYF. The CDR3 DNA is TGCAGTGCTAGGTTACTAGCGGGGGCTACAGATACGCAGTATTTT.

In its sample, this clonotype was seen a few times. This chain links TRBV29-1 with TRBJ1-2; 9 bases are a match to TRBD1. V gave up 7 bases and J gave up 3 bases; unmatched junction bases: 9. The CDR3 sequence is 14 residues long. Per germline, CDR1 SQVTM and CDR2 ANQGSEA. The CDR3 reads CSAIGTGGDYGYTF. The CDR3 nucleotides are TGCAGCGCTATCGGAACAGGGGGCGACTATGGCTACACCTTC.

This clonotype was detected a few times. The chain uses TRBV7-2 and TRBJ2-3; 7 nucleotides line up with TRBD2. V was pared by 8 bases and J by 3 bases, with 11 bases of the junction left unmatched. The germline CDR1 and CDR2 sequences are SGHTA and FQGNSA. The CDR3 consists of 15 residues. CDR3: CASYLGGVRTDTQYF. As DNA, the CDR3 is TGTGCCAGCTACCTTGGGGGGGTTCGGACAGATACGCAGTATTTT.

The V gene is TRBV29-1, the J gene TRBJ2-1, with D unresolved. CDR1 and CDR2 from the germline V gene are SQVTM and ANQGSEA. The CDR3 loop spans 11 amino acids. The V end lost 7 bases, the J end lost 4 bases, and 8 bases lay between the germline ends. The CDR3 DNA is TGCAGCGGCCTTGAGTACAATGAGCAGTTCTTC. As protein: CSGLEYNEQFF.

The V gene is TRBV3-1, the J gene TRBJ2-1; TRBD2 is a possible D gene (6 bases). This CDR3 contains 16 residues. The germline V gene encodes CDR1 LGHDT and CDR2 YNNKEL (reference sequence). With 4 bases removed from V and 9 bases from J, the gap between germline ends came to 22 bases. CDR3 sequence: CASSLLGTPQVIEQFF. As DNA, the CDR3 is TGTGCCAGCAGCCTTCTCGGGACTCCCCAGGTTATTGAGCAGTTCTTC.

This clonotype was seen more than once but under ten times. The chain uses TRBV14 and TRBJ2-7; 9 bases line up with TRBD1. Trimming took 3 bases from V and 2 from J; bases not matched to a gene: 8. Germline V gives CDR1 SGHDN, CDR2 FVKESK. CDR3 length: 16 amino acids. As DNA, the CDR3 is TGTGCCAGCAGCCAGCCCGGGACAGGGCTCCCCTACGAGCAGTACTTC. Translation: CASSQPGTGLPYEQYF. Full variable domain (remainder filled in from reference TRBV14 and TRBJ2-7): EAGVTQFPSHSVIEKGQTVTLRCDPISGHDNLYWYRRVMGKEIKFLLHFVKESKQDESGMPNNRFLAERTGGTYSTLKVQPAELEDSGVYFCASSQPGTGLPYEQYFGPGTRLTVT.

The chain couples TRBV7-9 to TRBJ2-6; no reliable D call. V lost 1 base and J lost 0, with 4 bases in between. The CDR3 is 15 residues long. From germline, CDR1 is SEHNR and CDR2 FQNEAQ (reference sequence). The CDR3 nucleotides are TGTGCCAGCAGCTTAGTGCCCTCTGGGGCCAACGTCCTGACTTTC. Its translation is CASSLVPSGANVLTF.

V gene TRBV9 combines with J gene TRBJ2-1, with D possibly matching TRBD2 (6 bases). The CDR3 length is 15 residues. V was cut by 3 bases and J by 3 bases, with 13 bases left in between. Germline V CDR1 and CDR2: SGDLS, YYNGEE. DNA of the CDR3: TGTGCCAGCAGCGGTCGGGGGAGAGACTACAATGAGCAGTTCTTC. Protein: CASSGRGRDYNEQFF.

V usage is TRBV12-3 or TRBV12-4 and J usage is TRBJ2-7, with D possibly being TRBD1 (6 bases). Trimming left V 1 base short and J 2 bases short, with 9 bases between. CDR3 length: 14 amino acids. DNA of the CDR3: TGTGCCAGCAGTTTAGTGGGGGCGGCCTACGAGCAGTACTTC. Amino acids: CASSLVGAAYEQYF.

V is TRBV7-9 and J is TRBJ2-5; perhaps TRBD1 as D (5 bases). CDR1 and CDR2 from the germline V gene are SEHNR and FQNEAQ (reference sequence). The CDR3 covers 13 residues. The ends were cut back, 4 bases at V and 1 base at J, with 7 bases in the middle. CDR3 protein: CASSSTVQETQYF. The DNA of the CDR3 is TGTGCCAGCAGCTCGACAGTCCAAGAGACCCAGTACTTC.